These T cell receptor beta chains were read from a single sample in a study of vaccination and CD4 T cells after COVID-19. TCRdb re-analysed the PCR reads in MiXCR, keeping a single row per CDR3 protein. The sample lists about 20,000 distinct CDR3 sequences; 60% were seen once. Their cognate antigens are unknown. Sample: CD4+ T cells from blood, cultured in vitro, taken after SARS-CoV-2 vaccination. The receptors here all came from a human donor who had recovered from COVID-19. CDR3s include the opening cysteine and the closing phenylalanine or tryptophan. Each record gives: J gene, clone size, V gene, D gene, CDR3 protein, CDR3 DNA. A D gene is named only where the DNA matches it firmly. A row's size may be missing; if present it is once, few, many or a size class.

>TRBJ1-2|.|TRBV5-4|.
CASSLFVSDYGYTF
TGTGCCAGCAGCTTGTTCGTGTCGGACTATGGCTACACCTTC
>TRBJ1-1|.|TRBV12-3/TRBV12-4|TRBD1
CASRPAGGTEAFF
TGTGCCAGCAGGCCCGCAGGGGGCACTGAAGCTTTCTTT
>TRBJ2-2|.|TRBV28|TRBD2
CASRIALAGDTGELFF
TGTGCCAGCCGAATCGCTCTAGCGGGAGACACCGGGGAGCTGTTTTTT
>TRBJ2-1|.|TRBV10-3|.
CAITPQREQFF
TGTGCCATCACCCCGCAACGTGAGCAGTTCTTC
>TRBJ2-3|.|TRBV7-9|.
CASSLSVFLDTQYF
TGTGCCAGCAGCTTAAGTGTCTTTCTAGATACGCAGTATTTT
>TRBJ1-1|.|TRBV5-6|.
CASLPGRGTEAFF
TGTGCCAGCCTCCCCGGGCGGGGGACTGAAGCTTTCTTT
>TRBJ2-2|few|TRBV7-3|TRBD2
CASSSGLAGATGELFF
TGTGCCAGCAGCTCGGGACTAGCGGGAGCCACCGGGGAGCTGTTTTTT
>TRBJ2-7|.|TRBV5-1|.
CASSLDSSTYEQYF
TGCGCCAGCAGCTTGGATTCGAGTACCTACGAGCAGTACTTC
>TRBJ1-2|.|TRBV6-1|TRBD1
CASSGYLTGGGYTF
TGTGCCAGCTCAGGGTATTTGACAGGGGGCGGCTACACCTTC
>TRBJ2-5|.|TRBV7-6|.
CASSESKTQYF
TGTGCCAGCAGCGAATCCAAGACCCAGTACTTC
>TRBJ1-6|.|TRBV6-1|.
CASSQPGSPLHF
TGTGCCAGCAGCCAACCGGGGTCACCCCTCCACTTT
>TRBJ2-5|.|TRBV20-1|TRBD2
CSASRSGGTGQETQYF
TGCAGTGCTAGTCGCTCGGGGGGAACGGGTCAAGAGACCCAGTACTTC
>TRBJ1-5|.|TRBV6-1|TRBD1
CASELQGDQPQHF
TGTGCCAGCGAACTACAGGGGGATCAGCCCCAGCATTTT
>TRBJ2-1|once|TRBV7-8|.
CASSIGTLGNEQFF
TGTGCCAGCAGCATAGGGACCCTCGGCAATGAGCAGTTCTTC
>TRBJ2-1|.|TRBV6-2/TRBV6-3|.
CASLEGGKNYNEQFF
TGTGCCAGCCTCGAAGGGGGAAAGAATTACAATGAGCAGTTCTTC
>TRBJ2-7|.|TRBV15|.
CATSMGGTGVEQYF
TGTGCCACCAGCATGGGGGGAACAGGTGTAGAGCAGTACTTC
>TRBJ2-1|.|TRBV7-9|TRBD2
CASSLSLAGGNEQFF
TGTGCCAGCAGCTTATCTTTAGCGGGGGGGAATGAGCAGTTCTTC
>TRBJ2-1|.|TRBV5-1|.
CASSLPRLGVDEQFF
TGCGCCAGCAGCTTGCCCAGACTAGGGGTAGATGAGCAGTTCTTC
>TRBJ1-1|few|TRBV15|.
CATSREGPRGVDTEAFF
TGTGCCACCAGCAGAGAGGGGCCCCGGGGGGTTGACACTGAAGCTTTCTTT
>TRBJ1-2|.|TRBV7-2|TRBD1
CASSPTTGALGYTF
TGTGCCAGCAGCCCAACGACAGGGGCCCTTGGCTACACCTTC
>TRBJ2-7|.|TRBV6-5|TRBD1
CASSSGTGHGEQYF
TGTGCCAGCAGTTCCGGGACAGGGCATGGCGAGCAGTACTTC
>TRBJ2-3|.|TRBV7-6|TRBD2
CASSFTPSGRRGPDTQYF
TGTGCCAGCAGCTTTACTCCTAGCGGGAGAAGGGGTCCAGATACGCAGTATTTT
>TRBJ1-1|.|TRBV6-1|TRBD1
CASSGARGLYTEAFF
TGTGCCAGCAGTGGGGCCAGGGGGCTATACACTGAAGCTTTCTTT
>TRBJ1-6|.|TRBV25-1|.
CASSESGRDNSPLHF
TGTGCCAGCAGTGAATCGGGCAGGGATAATTCACCCCTCCACTTT
>TRBJ2-7|.|TRBV6-1|TRBD2
CASSLREGPYEQYF
TGTGCCAGCAGTCTACGGGAGGGACCCTACGAGCAGTACTTC
>TRBJ2-2|once|TRBV28|.
CASRIGGGTGELFF
TGTGCCAGCAGGATAGGGGGAGGAACCGGGGAGCTGTTTTTT
>TRBJ1-2|.|TRBV5-4|.
CASSTQGLSNYGYTF
TGTGCCAGCAGCACTCAGGGACTGAGCAACTATGGCTACACCTTC
>TRBJ2-1|.|TRBV6-2/TRBV6-3|.
CASSYIGEQFF
TGTGCCAGCAGTTACATCGGTGAGCAGTTCTTC
>TRBJ1-1|few|TRBV2|.
CASNSRGEAFF
TGTGCCAGCAACAGTCGGGGTGAAGCTTTCTTT
>TRBJ2-3|.|TRBV20-1|.
CSARDSTATSDTQYF
TGCAGTGCTAGAGATTCAACAGCGACTTCGGATACGCAGTATTTT
>TRBJ1-5|.|TRBV20-1|.
CSASSNNQPQHF
TGCAGTGCTAGTAGTAATAATCAGCCCCAGCATTTT
>TRBJ1-1|few|TRBV6-2/TRBV6-3|TRBD1
CASSQGGRTNTEAFF
TGTGCCAGCAGTCAGGGGGGACGGACGAACACTGAAGCTTTCTTT
>TRBJ1-2|once|TRBV7-8|.
CASSQGVASAYGYTF
TGTGCCAGCAGCCAAGGGGTGGCGTCTGCCTATGGCTACACCTTC
>TRBJ1-3|.|TRBV6-5|.
CASSYSDNSGNTIYF
TGTGCCAGCAGTTACTCGGACAACTCTGGAAACACCATATATTTT
>TRBJ2-3|once|TRBV9|.
CASSPIRGGTGTDTQYF
TGTGCCAGCAGCCCTATCAGGGGAGGAACTGGCACAGATACGCAGTATTTT
>TRBJ2-5|once|TRBV12-3/TRBV12-4|TRBD1
CASSFTGEGKTQYF
TGTGCCAGCAGCTTCACAGGGGAAGGGAAGACCCAGTACTTC
>TRBJ2-7|.|TRBV7-2|.
CASSLVRGYEQYF
TGTGCCAGCAGCTTAGTTCGCGGGTACGAGCAGTACTTC
>TRBJ1-5|.|TRBV19|TRBD1
CASSIQGQGVQPQHF
TGTGCCAGTAGTATTCAGGGACAGGGGGTTCAGCCCCAGCATTTT
>TRBJ1-3|.|TRBV11-2|.
CASSLVPGSGNTIYF
TGTGCCAGCAGCTTAGTGCCAGGCTCTGGAAACACCATATATTTT